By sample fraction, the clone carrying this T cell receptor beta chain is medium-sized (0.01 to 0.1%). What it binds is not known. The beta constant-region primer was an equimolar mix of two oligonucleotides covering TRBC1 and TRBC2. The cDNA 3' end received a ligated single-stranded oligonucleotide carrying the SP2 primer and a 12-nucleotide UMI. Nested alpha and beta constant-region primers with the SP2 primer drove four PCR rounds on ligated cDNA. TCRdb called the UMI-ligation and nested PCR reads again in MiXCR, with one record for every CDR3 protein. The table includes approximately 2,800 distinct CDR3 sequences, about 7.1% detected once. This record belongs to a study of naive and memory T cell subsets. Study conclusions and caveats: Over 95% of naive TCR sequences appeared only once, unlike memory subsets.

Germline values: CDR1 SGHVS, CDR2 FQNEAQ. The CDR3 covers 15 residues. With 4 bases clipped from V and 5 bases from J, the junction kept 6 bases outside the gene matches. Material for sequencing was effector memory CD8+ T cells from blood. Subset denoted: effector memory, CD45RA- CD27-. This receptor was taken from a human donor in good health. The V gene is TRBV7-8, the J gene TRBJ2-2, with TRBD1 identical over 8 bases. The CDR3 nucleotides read TGTGCCAGCAGCTCGAGACAGGGGCCGACCGGGGAGCTGTTTTTT. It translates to CASSSRQGPTGELFF.